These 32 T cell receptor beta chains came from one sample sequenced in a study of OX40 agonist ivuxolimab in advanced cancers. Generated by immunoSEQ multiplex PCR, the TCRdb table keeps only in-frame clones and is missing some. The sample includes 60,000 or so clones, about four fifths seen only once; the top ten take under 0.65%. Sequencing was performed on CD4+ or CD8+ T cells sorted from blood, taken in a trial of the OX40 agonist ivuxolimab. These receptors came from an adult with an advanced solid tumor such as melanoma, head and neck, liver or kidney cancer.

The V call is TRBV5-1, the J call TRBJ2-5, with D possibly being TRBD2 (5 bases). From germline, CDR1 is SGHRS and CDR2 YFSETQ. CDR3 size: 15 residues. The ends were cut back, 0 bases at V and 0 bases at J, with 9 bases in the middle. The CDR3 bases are TGCGCCAGCAGCTTGGACCCCGGGGACCAAGAGACCCAGTACTTC. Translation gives CASSLDPGDQETQYF.

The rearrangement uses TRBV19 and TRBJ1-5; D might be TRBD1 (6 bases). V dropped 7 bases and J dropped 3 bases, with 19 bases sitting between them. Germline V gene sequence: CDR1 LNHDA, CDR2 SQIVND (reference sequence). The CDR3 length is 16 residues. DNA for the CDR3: TGTGCCAGTACCGGACGGCCAGGGGAGAACAATCAGCCCCAGCATTTT. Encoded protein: CASTGRPGENNQPQHF.

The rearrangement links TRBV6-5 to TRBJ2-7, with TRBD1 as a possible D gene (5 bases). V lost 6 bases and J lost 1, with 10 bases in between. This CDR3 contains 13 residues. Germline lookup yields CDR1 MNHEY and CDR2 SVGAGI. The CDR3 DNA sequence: TGTGCCAGCAGGCCAGGACAATCCTACGAGCAGTACTTC. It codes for CASRPGQSYEQYF.

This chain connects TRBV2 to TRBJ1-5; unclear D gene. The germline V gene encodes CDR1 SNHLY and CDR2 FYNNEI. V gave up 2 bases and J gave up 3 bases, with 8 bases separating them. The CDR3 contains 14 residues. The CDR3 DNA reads TGTGCCAGCAGTGAACAAGGCCCCAATCAGCCCCAGCATTTT. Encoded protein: CASSEQGPNQPQHF.

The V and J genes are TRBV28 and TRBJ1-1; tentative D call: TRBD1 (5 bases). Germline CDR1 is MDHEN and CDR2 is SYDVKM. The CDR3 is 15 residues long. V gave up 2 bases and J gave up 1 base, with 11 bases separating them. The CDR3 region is CASSLIPGGNTEAFF. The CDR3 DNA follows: TGTGCCAGCAGTTTAATCCCGGGGGGGAACACTGAAGCTTTCTTT.

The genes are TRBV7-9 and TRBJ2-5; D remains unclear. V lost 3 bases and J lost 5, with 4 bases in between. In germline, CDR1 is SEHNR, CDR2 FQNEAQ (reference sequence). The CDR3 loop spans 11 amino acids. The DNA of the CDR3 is TGTGCCAGCAGCTTTACGGAGACCCAGTACTTC. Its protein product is CASSFTETQYF.

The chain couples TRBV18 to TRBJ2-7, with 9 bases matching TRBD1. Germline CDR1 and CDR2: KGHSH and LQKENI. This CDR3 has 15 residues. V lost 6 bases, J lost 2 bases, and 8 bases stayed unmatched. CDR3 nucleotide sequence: TGTGCCAGCTCCCTCGGGACAGGGTCAACCTACGAGCAGTACTTC. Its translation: CASSLGTGSTYEQYF.

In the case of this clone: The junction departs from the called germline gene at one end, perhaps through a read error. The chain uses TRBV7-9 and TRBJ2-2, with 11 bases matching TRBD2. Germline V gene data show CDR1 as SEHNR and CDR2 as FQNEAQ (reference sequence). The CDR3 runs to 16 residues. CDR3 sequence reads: CASSLAGGWDTGELFF. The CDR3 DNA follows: TGTGCCAGCAGCCTAGCGGGAGGATGGGACACCGGGGAGCTGTTTTTT. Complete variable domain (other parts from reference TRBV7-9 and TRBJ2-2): DTGVSQNPRHKITKRGQNVTFRCDPISEHNRLYWYRQTLGQGPEFLTYFQNEAQLEKSRLLSDRFSAERPKGSFSTLEIQRTEQGDSAMYLCASSLAGGWDTGELFFGEGSRLTVL.

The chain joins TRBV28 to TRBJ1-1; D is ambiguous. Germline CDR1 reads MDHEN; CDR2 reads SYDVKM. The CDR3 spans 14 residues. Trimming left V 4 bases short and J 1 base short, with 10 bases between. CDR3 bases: TGTGCCAGCAGTTCGCCAGCCTCGAACACTGAAGCTTTCTTT. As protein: CASSSPASNTEAFF.

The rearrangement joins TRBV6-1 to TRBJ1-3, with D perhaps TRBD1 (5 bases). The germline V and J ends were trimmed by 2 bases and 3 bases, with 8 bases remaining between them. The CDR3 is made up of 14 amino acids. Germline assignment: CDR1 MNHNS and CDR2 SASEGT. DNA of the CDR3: TGTGCCAGCAGTGAACGGGGGGATGGAAACACCATATATTTT. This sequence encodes CASSERGDGNTIYF.

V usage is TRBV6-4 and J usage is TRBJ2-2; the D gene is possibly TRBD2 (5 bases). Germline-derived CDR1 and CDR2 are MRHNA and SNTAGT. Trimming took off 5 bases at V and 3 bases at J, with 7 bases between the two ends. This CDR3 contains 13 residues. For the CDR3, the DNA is TGTGCCAGCAGTCGGGATTACACCGGGGAGCTGTTTTTT. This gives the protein CASSRDYTGELFF.

This CDR3 is CASSLFQGERETQYF. The CDR3 DNA reads TGTGCCAGCAGTTTATTCCAGGGTGAGCGGGAGACCCAGTACTTC. The V and J genes are TRBV28 and TRBJ2-5; perhaps D is TRBD1 or TRBD2 (5 bases each). Per germline, CDR1 MDHEN and CDR2 SYDVKM. Trimming shortened V by 1 base and J by 5 bases, and 14 bases separated the two germline ends. This CDR3 comprises 15 residues.

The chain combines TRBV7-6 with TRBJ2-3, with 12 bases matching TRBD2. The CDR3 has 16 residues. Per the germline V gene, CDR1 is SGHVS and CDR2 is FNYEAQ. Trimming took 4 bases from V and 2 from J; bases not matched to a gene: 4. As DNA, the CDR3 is TGTGCCAGCAGCTCGACTAGCGGGAGCCTCACAGATACGCAGTATTTT. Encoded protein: CASSSTSGSLTDTQYF.

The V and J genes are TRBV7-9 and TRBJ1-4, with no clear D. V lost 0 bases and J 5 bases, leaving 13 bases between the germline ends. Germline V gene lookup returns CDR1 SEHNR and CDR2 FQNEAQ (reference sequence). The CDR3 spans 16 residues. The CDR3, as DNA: TGTGCCAGCAGCTTAGCTCGGCGGCATCTAAATGAAAAACTGTTTTTT. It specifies CASSLARRHLNEKLFF.

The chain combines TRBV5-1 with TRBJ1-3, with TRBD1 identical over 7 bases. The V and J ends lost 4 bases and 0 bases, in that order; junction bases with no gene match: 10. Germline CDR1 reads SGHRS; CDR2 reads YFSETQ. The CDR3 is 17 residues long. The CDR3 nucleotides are TGCGCCAGCAGCCCAAGGACAGGATACGCCTCTGGAAACACCATATATTTT. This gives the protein CASSPRTGYASGNTIYF. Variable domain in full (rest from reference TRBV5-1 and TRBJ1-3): KAGVTQTPRYLIKTRGQQVTLSCSPISGHRSVSWYQQTPGQGLQFLFEYFSETQRNKGNFPGRFSGRQFSNSRSEMNVSTLELGDSALYLCASSPRTGYASGNTIYFGEGSWLTVV.

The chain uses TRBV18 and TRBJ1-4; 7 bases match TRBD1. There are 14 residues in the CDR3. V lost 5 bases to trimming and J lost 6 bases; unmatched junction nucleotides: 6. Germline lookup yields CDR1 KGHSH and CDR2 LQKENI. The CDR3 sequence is CASSGTAGHEKLFF. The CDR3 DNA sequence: TGTGCCAGCTCAGGGACAGCCGGTCATGAAAAACTGTTTTTT.

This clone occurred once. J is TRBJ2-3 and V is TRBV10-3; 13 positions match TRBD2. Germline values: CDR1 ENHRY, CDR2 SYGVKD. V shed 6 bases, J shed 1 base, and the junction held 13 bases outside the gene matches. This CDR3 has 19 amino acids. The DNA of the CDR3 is TGTGCCATCAGGGGGACTAGCGGGGTTGAGGTTGTCGGCACAGATACGCAGTATTTT. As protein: CAIRGTSGVEVVGTDTQYF.

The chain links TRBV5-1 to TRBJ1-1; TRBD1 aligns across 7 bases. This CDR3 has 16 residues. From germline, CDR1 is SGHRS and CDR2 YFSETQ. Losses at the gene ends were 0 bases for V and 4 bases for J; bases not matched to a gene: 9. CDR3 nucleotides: TGCGCCAGCAGCTTGGGTTGGTCGAACAGGGGCACTGAAGCTTTCTTT. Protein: CASSLGWSNRGTEAFF.

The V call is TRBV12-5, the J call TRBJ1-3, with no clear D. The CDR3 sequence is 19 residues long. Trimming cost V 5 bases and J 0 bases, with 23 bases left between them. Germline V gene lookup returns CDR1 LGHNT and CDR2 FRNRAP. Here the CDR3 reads CASGPLLLNSPGSGNTIYF. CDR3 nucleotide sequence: TGTGCTAGTGGTCCGCTCCTACTCAATTCCCCGGGCTCTGGAAACACCATATATTTT.

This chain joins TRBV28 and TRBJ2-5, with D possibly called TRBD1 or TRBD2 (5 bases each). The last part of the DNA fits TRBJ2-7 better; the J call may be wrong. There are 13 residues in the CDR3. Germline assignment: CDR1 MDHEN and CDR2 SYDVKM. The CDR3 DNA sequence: TGTGCCAGCAAAACGGGACCTTCCTACGAGCAGTACTTC. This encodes CASKTGPSYEQYF.

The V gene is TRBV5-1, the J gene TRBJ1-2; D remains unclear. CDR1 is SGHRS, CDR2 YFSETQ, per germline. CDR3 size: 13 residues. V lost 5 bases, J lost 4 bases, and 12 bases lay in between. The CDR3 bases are TGCGCCAGCAGTTTTGGTGGGAGCTATGGCTACACCTTC. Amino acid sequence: CASSFGGSYGYTF.

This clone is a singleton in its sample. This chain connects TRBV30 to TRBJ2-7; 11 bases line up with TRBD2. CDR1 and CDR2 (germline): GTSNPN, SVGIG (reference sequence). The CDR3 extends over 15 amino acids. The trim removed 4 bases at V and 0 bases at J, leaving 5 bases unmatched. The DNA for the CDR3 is TGTGCCTGGACCCGACTAGCGGGGACCTCCTACGAGCAGTACTTC. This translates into CAWTRLAGTSYEQYF.

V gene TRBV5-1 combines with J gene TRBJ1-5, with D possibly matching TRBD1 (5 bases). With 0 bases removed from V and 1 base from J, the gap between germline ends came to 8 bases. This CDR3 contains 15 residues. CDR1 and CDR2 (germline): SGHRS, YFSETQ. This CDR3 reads CASSLGGASNQPQHF. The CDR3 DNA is TGCGCCAGCAGCTTGGGGGGCGCGAGCAATCAGCCCCAGCATTTT.

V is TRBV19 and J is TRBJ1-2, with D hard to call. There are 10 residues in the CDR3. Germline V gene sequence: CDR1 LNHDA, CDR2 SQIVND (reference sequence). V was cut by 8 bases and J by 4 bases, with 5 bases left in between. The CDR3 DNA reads TGTGCCAGTGGCCTCTATGGCTACACCTTC. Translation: CASGLYGYTF.

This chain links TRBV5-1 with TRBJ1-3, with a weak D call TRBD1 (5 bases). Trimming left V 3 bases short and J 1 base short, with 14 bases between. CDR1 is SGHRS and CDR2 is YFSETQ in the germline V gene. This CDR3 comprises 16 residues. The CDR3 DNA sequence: TGCGCCAGCAGCTACAAATCAGGGATATCTGGAAACACCATATATTTT. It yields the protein CASSYKSGISGNTIYF.

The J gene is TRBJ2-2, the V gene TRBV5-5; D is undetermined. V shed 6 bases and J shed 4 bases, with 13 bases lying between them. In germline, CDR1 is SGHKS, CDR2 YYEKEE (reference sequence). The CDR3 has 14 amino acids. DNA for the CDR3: TGTGCCAGCACCCCCGGCAGTCCCACCGGGGAGCTGTTTTTT. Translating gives CASTPGSPTGELFF.

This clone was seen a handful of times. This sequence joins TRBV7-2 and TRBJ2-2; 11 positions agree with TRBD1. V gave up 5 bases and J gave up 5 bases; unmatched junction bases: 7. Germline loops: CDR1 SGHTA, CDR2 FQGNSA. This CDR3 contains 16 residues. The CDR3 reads CASSRAGTGGTGELFF. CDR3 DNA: TGTGCCAGCAGCCGCGCTGGGACAGGGGGGACCGGGGAGCTGTTTTTT. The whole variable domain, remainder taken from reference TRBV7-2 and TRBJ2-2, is GAGVSQSPSNKVTEKGKDVELRCDPISGHTALYWYRQSLGQGLEFLIYFQGNSAPDKSGLPSDRFSAERTGGSVSTLTIQRTQQEDSAVYLCASSRAGTGGTGELFFGEGSRLTVL.

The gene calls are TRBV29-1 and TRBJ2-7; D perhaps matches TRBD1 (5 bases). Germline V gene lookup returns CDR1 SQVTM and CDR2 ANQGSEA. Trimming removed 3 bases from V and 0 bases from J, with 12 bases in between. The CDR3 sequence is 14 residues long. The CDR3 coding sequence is TGCAGCGTTGACAGGCAGGGCAGCTCCTACGAGCAGTACTTC. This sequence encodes CSVDRQGSSYEQYF.

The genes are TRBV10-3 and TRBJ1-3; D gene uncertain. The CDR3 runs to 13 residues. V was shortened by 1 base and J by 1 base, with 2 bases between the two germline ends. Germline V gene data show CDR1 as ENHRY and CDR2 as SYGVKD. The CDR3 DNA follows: TGTGCCATCAGTGAGTTTTCTGGAAACACCATATATTTT. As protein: CAISEFSGNTIYF.

The CDR3 sequence is CASSLGSGTTEAFF. CDR3 sequence (DNA): TGTGCCAGCAGCTTGGGAAGTGGGACCACTGAAGCTTTCTTT. V gene TRBV5-6 combines with J gene TRBJ1-1; D possibly corresponds to TRBD1 (5 bases). CDR3 length equals 14 residues. Germline values: CDR1 SGHDT, CDR2 YYEEEE. The germline V and J ends were trimmed by 0 bases and 4 bases, with 10 bases remaining between them. The full variable domain, completed using reference TRBV5-6 and TRBJ1-1, is DAGVTQSPTHLIKTRGQQVTLRCSPKSGHDTVSWYQQALGQGPQFIFQYYEEEERQRGNFPDRFSGHQFPNYSSELNVNALLLGDSALYLCASSLGSGTTEAFFGQGTRLTVV.

The CDR3 protein is CATLTSPYKGGKQYF. CDR3 DNA: TGTGCCACTCTCACTAGCCCCTATAAGGGCGGAAAGCAGTACTTC. The J gene is TRBJ2-7, the V gene TRBV19; possibly TRBD2 for D (6 bases). The germline V gene has CDR1 LNHDA and CDR2 SQIVND (reference sequence). Trimming took off 10 bases at V and 8 bases at J, with 27 bases between the two ends. This CDR3 region has 15 residues.

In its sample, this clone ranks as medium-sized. The CDR3, as DNA: TGTGCCAGCAGCGTAGATGTTAGCGGACCCTACGAGCAGTACTTC. Its translation is CASSVDVSGPYEQYF. V gene TRBV9 combines with J gene TRBJ2-7; weak D call: TRBD2 (6 bases). The CDR3 has 15 residues. Looked up from germline, CDR1 is SGDLS and CDR2 is YYNGEE. V lost 0 bases and J 2 bases, leaving 12 bases between the germline ends.